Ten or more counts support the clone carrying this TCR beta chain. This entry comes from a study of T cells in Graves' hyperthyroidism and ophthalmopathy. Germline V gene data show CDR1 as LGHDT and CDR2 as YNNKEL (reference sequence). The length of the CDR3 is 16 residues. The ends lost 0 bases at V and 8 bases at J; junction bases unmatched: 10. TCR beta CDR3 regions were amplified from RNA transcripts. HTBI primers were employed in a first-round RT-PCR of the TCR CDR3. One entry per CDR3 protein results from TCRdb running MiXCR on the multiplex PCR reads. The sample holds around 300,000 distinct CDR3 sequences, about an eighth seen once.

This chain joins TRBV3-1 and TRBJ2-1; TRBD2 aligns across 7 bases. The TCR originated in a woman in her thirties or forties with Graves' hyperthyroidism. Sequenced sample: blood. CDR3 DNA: TGTGCCAGCAGCCAAGATATAACGGGAGGAGAGGATGAGCAGTTCTTC. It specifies CASSQDITGGEDEQFF.